This T cell receptor beta chain was identified during a study of blood T cell repertoires in COVID-19. Study in general: T cells, B-cell-depleted T cells, or PBMCs supplied cDNA or gDNA.

J was trimmed by 7 bases and V by 4 bases; bases with no gene match: 9. CDR3 length: 14 amino acids. CDR1 and CDR2 (germline): SQVTM, ANQGSEA. The protocol was immunoSEQ multiplex PCR, while the TCRdb copy is restricted to in-frame clones and leaves out a portion. The sample lists roughly 120,000 clones; about 90% were seen once. Sequenced input: peripheral blood. The chain combines TRBV29-1 with TRBJ2-1, with TRBD2 matching 8 bases. This sequence originates from a human donor in a cohort sampled during active COVID-19. As DNA, the CDR3 is TGCAGCGTTGGTTCGGCGGGAGGCCGAAATGAGCAGTTCTTC. It yields the protein CSVGSAGGRNEQFF.